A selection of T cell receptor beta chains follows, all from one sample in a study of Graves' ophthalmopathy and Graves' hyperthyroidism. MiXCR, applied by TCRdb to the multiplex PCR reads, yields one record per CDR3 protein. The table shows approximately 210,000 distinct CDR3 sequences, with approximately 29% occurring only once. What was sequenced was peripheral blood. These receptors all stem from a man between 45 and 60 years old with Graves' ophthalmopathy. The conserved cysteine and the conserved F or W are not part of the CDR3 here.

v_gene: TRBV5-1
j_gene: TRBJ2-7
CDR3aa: ASSLSSGTGAYEQY

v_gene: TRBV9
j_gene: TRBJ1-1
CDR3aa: ASSVGSATEAF

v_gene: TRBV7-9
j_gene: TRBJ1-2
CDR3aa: ASSPQYGYT

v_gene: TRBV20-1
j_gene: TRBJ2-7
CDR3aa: SATGTGGFRYEQY

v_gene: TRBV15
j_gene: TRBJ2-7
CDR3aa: ATSRAGGFRGEQY

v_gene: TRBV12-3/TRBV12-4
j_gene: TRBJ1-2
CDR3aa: ASSPDRSHGYT

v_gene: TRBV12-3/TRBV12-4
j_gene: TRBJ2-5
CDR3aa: ASRAGLDVETQY

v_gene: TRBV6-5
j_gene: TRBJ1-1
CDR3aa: ASSYSSRGVSTEAF

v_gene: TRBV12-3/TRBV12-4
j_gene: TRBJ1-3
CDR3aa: ATLPNGNSGNTIY

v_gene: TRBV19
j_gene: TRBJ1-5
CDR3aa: ASSLPGGEGFNQPQH

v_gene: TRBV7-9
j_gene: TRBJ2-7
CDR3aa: ASSLRSGPAYEQY

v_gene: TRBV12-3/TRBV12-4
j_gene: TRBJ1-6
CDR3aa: ASSLSRRGGSPLH

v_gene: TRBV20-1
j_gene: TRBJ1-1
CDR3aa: SARDQGEVNTEAF

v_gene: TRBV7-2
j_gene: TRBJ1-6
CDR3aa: ASSPQGAASSPLH

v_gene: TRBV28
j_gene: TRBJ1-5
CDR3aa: ASSTDRRLNQPQH

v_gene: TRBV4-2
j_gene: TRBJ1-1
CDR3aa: ASSQFIGMNTEAF

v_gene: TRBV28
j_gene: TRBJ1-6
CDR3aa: ASSLGQLPPLH

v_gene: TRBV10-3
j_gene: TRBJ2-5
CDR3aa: AISESVVGPETQY

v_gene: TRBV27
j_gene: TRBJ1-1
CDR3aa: ASSLYSNTEAF

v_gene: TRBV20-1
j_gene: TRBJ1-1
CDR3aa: SAPLRGAALNLEAF

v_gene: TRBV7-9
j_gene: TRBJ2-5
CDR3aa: ASSFGSQETQY

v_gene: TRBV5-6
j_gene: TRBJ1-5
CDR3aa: ASSSGTGMRSNQPQH

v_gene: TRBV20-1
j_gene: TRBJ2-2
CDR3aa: SARGTSTGELF

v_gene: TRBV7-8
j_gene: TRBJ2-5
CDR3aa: ASSQGTFQETQY

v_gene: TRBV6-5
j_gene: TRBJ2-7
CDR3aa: ASSHSGQGEQY

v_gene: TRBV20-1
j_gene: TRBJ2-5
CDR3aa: SASLGGDETQY

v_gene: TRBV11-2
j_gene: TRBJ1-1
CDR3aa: ASSLDHRAAPGAEAF

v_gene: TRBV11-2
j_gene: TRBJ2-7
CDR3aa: ASSLDPTYEQY

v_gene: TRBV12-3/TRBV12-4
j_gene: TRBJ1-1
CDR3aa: ATTLVGKNTEAF

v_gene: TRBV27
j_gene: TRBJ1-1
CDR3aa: ASSLGQWNTEAF

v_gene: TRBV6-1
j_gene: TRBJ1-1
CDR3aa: ASSEALQGAAAF

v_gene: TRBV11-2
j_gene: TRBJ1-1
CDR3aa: ASAGTEAF

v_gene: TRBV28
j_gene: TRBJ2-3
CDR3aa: ASSLQLAGETDTQY

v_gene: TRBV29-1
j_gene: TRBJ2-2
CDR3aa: SVLTSNTGELF

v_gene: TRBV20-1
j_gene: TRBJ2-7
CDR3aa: SAPKGTASEEQY